Presented here are 15 T cell receptor beta chains from one specimen sequenced in a study of blood T cell repertoires in COVID-19. Some clones are missing from TCRdb's copy, which holds only in-frame ones; the method was immunoSEQ multiplex PCR. The sample records 75,000 or so clones, around 80% being singletons. Sequenced: peripheral blood. These receptor sequences come from a man aged 60 to 69 with acute or convalescent COVID-19.

V gene TRBV10-3 combines with J gene TRBJ1-6; 9 bases are shared with TRBD1. Germline CDR1 reads ENHRY; CDR2 reads SYGVKD. The CDR3 sequence is 14 residues long. J was trimmed by 5 bases and V by 6 bases; bases with no gene match: 2. The DNA for the CDR3 is TGTGCCATCAGCGGGGACAGGGATAATTCACCCCTCCACTTT. Translation gives CAISGDRDNSPLHF.

This clone was recorded only once. The V and J genes are TRBV3-1 (or the pseudogene TRBV3-2) and TRBJ1-1; unclear D gene. Trimming left V 0 bases short and J 1 base short, with 6 bases between. The CDR3 has 14 residues. Germline CDR1 reads LGHDT; CDR2 reads YNNKEL (reference sequence). The CDR3: CASSQESSNTEAFF. The CDR3 DNA follows: TGTGCCAGCAGCCAAGAGTCGTCGAACACTGAAGCTTTCTTT.

The chain joins TRBV24-1 to TRBJ2-1; TRBD2 aligns across 7 bases. This CDR3 has 18 residues. Trimming cost V 10 bases and J 4 bases; bases outside gene matches: 21. The germline CDR1 and CDR2 sequences are KGHDR and SFDVKD. DNA for the CDR3: TGTGCCACTCAACACGGGGGGTTTCGGACTAGTGGATACAATGAGCAGTTCTTC. Encoded protein: CATQHGGFRTSGYNEQFF.

The J gene is TRBJ1-2, the V gene TRBV5-1; 7 bases match TRBD1. CDR1 SGHRS and CDR2 YFSETQ come from the germline V gene. The CDR3 loop spans 13 amino acids. With V trimmed by 6 bases and J by 6 bases, 8 bases remained unmatched. The CDR3 protein is CASTDRSGDGYTF. Written as DNA, the CDR3 is TGCGCCAGCACGGACAGGTCAGGGGATGGCTACACCTTC.

The chain is built from TRBV6-5 and TRBJ1-3, with D perhaps matching TRBD1 (6 bases). CDR1 MNHEY and CDR2 SVGAGI come from the germline V gene. The CDR3 sequence is 13 residues long. Trimming removed 8 bases at V and 4 bases at J, with 12 bases between. CDR3 region: CASHQQGGNTIYF. CDR3 DNA: TGTGCCAGCCATCAACAGGGCGGAAACACCATATATTTT.

The chain links TRBV5-1 to TRBJ1-2; possible D gene TRBD1, 5 bases. V shed 0 bases and J shed 6 bases, with 9 bases lying between them. CDR3 size: 13 residues. CDR1 SGHRS and CDR2 YFSETQ come from the germline V gene. The CDR3 coding sequence is TGCGCCAGCAGCTTGGGACAGTTCAATGGCTACACCTTC. Amino acids: CASSLGQFNGYTF.

The rearrangement links TRBV6-5 to TRBJ2-1, with 7 bases identical to TRBD2. Per germline, CDR1 MNHEY and CDR2 SVGAGI. J gave up 4 bases and V 7 bases, and 7 bases lay outside the gene matches. This CDR3 comprises 14 residues. The CDR3 coding sequence is TGTGCCAGCAAGGAGGGCGGGGGATACAATGAGCAGTTCTTC. It is translated as CASKEGGGYNEQFF.

The chain combines TRBV7-9 with TRBJ1-6, with TRBD1 matching 7 bases. The CDR3 consists of 16 residues. With V trimmed by 5 bases and J by 0 bases, 4 bases remained unmatched. Germline lookup yields CDR1 SEHNR and CDR2 FQNEAQ (reference sequence). The CDR3 DNA is TGTGCCAGCAGCCCGGGACAGAGCTCCTATAATTCACCCCTCCACTTT. Its protein product is CASSPGQSSYNSPLHF.

Only a few counts were recorded for this clone. The V call is TRBV9, the J call TRBJ2-1, with TRBD1 identical over 7 bases. The ends lost 4 bases at V and 4 bases at J; junction bases unmatched: 8. CDR1 SGDLS and CDR2 YYNGEE come from the germline V gene. This CDR3 comprises 15 residues. CDR3: CASSPTGTAYNEQFF. The CDR3 coding sequence is TGTGCCAGCAGCCCTACCGGGACAGCTTACAATGAGCAGTTCTTC.

The chain employs TRBV7-2 and TRBJ2-1, with TRBD1 as a possible D gene (5 bases). Germline CDR1 is SGHTA and CDR2 is FQGNSA. The V and J ends lost 1 base and 13 bases respectively, with 14 bases between them. There are 13 residues in the CDR3. The CDR3 region has the DNA TGTGCCAGCAGCTTAGGAACCAGGGTCCCCCAGTTCTTC. As protein: CASSLGTRVPQFF.

The gene calls are TRBV28 and TRBJ1-3; a weak D match, TRBD1 (5 bases). CDR3 length equals 16 residues. Per germline, CDR1 MDHEN and CDR2 SYDVKM. Trimming removed 8 bases from V and 1 base from J, with 18 bases in between. CDR3 bases: TGTGCCAGCCGTGGGGGGAGGAGAGGGTCTGGAAACACCATATATTTT. Its translation: CASRGGRRGSGNTIYF.

This sequence joins TRBV30 and TRBJ2-5; TRBD2 aligns across 11 bases. The CDR3 is 14 residues long. Losses at the gene ends were 7 bases for V and 7 bases for J; bases not matched to a gene: 11. In germline, CDR1 is GTSNPN, CDR2 SVGIG (reference sequence). The CDR3 coding sequence is TGTGCCTCTACTAGCGGGGGCGCCGTTGGGACCCAGTACTTC. Translated, it gives CASTSGGAVGTQYF.

This chain connects TRBV7-2 to TRBJ2-1, with 11 bases fitting TRBD2. This CDR3 has 15 residues. The germline V gene encodes CDR1 SGHTA and CDR2 FQGNSA. The trim removed 0 bases at V and 6 bases at J, leaving 1 base unmatched. The CDR3 region has the DNA TGTGCCAGCAGCTTAGCGCTAGCGGGGGGCAATGAGCAGTTCTTC. It specifies CASSLALAGGNEQFF.

This clone was observed a few times. The chain combines TRBV19 with TRBJ1-3, with TRBD1 identical over 9 bases. The CDR3 extends over 15 amino acids. CDR1 and CDR2 (germline): LNHDA, SQIVND (reference sequence). V lost 10 bases to trimming and J lost 1 base; unmatched junction nucleotides: 8. The CDR3 DNA is TGTGCCACACAACAGGGGGCGAATTCTGGAAACACCATATATTTT. It is translated as CATQQGANSGNTIYF.

The V gene is TRBV27, the J gene TRBJ1-2; 7 nucleotides match TRBD1. Trimming took 2 bases from V and 8 from J; bases not matched to a gene: 8. Germline CDR1 is MNHEY and CDR2 is SMNVEV (reference sequence). CDR3 length: 14 amino acids. The CDR3 protein is CASSLRKGDSGYTF. The CDR3 DNA follows: TGTGCCAGCAGTTTACGAAAGGGGGACAGCGGCTACACCTTC.